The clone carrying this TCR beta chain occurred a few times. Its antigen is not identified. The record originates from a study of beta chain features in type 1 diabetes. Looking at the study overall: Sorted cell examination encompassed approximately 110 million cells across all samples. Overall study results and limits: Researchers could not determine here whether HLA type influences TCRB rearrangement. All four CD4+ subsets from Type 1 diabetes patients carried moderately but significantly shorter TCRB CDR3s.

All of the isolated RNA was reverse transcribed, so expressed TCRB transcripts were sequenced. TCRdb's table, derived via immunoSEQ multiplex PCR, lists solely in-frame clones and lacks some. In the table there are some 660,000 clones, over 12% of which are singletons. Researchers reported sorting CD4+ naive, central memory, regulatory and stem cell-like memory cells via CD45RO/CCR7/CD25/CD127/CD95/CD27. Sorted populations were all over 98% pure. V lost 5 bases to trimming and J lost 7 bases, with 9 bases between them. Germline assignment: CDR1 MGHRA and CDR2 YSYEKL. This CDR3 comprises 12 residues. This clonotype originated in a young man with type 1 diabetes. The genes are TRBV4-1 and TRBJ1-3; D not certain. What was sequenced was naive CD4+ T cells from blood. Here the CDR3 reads CASSGLGNTIYF. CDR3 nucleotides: TGCGCCAGCAGCGGACTCGGGAACACCATATATTTT.